These T cell receptor beta chains were read from a single sample in a study of OX40 agonist ivuxolimab in advanced cancers. Sequencing was performed with immunoSEQ multiplex PCR; in TCRdb, only in-frame clones are kept and a portion is missing. The sample records about 83,000 clones, about nine tenths being singletons. The sample consisted of CD4+ or CD8+ T cells sorted from blood, taken in a trial of the OX40 agonist ivuxolimab. Receptor source: an adult with an advanced solid tumor such as melanoma, head and neck, liver or kidney cancer. CDR3s include the opening cysteine and the closing phenylalanine or tryptophan. The D gene is left open where the match is weak. Size is omitted from some rows. Given values are once, few, many or a class for expanded clones.

abundance,j_gene,d_gene,v_gene,len,CDR3aa,CDR3nt
-,TRBJ1-5,-,TRBV6-5,14,CASSYSRVGQPQHF,TGTGCCAGCAGTTACTCCCGGGTCGGTCAGCCCCAGCATTTT
-,TRBJ2-1,-,TRBV11-2,17,CASSLVMGYPVDNEQFF,TGTGCCAGCAGCTTAGTCATGGGGTACCCGGTTGACAATGAGCAGTTCTTC
-,TRBJ1-3,-,TRBV9,13,CASSSSGGNTIYF,TGTGCCAGCAGCTCTTCGGGAGGAAACACCATATATTTT
few,TRBJ2-7,-,TRBV13,15,CASSQAGDGNREQYF,TGTGCCAGCAGCCAGGCTGGGGACGGGAATCGGGAGCAGTACTTC
-,TRBJ2-4,TRBD1,TRBV5-1,14,CASSGTGVWDIQYF,TGCGCCAGCAGCGGGACAGGGGTTTGGGACATTCAGTACTTC
-,TRBJ2-1,TRBD2,TRBV19,15,CASLSRGGSYNEQFF,TGTGCCAGCCTTTCTCGGGGGGGGTCCTACAATGAGCAGTTCTTC
-,TRBJ2-7,TRBD1,TRBV7-2,15,CASSLGTGAAYEQYF,TGTGCCAGCAGCCTGGGGACAGGCGCCGCCTACGAGCAGTACTTC
once,TRBJ2-3,TRBD1,TRBV7-9,12,CASSSTGNTQYF,TGTGCCAGCAGCTCGACAGGGAACACGCAGTATTTT
-,TRBJ2-2,TRBD1,TRBV15,15,CATSSDRGHTGELFF,TGTGCCACCAGCAGCGACAGGGGGCACACCGGGGAGCTGTTTTTT
-,TRBJ2-6,-,TRBV6-1,19,CASSEALVGHVSGANVLTF,TGTGCCAGCAGTGAAGCGCTTGTGGGGCACGTGTCTGGGGCCAACGTCCTGACTTTC
-,TRBJ1-2,TRBD1,TRBV15,18,CATSREAPPGQVTHGYTF,TGTGCCACCAGCAGAGAAGCCCCTCCGGGACAGGTGACTCATGGCTACACCTTC
-,TRBJ1-1,-,TRBV19,11,CATSLGAEAFF,TGTGCCACATCTCTCGGGGCTGAAGCTTTCTTT
-,TRBJ2-7,TRBD2,TRBV27,15,CASRRPGLGTYEQYF,TGTGCCAGCAGGCGACCGGGACTAGGCACCTACGAGCAGTACTTC
-,TRBJ1-1,-,TRBV4-1,14,CASSQPGEGTEAFF,TGCGCCAGCAGCCAACCAGGGGAGGGAACTGAAGCTTTCTTT
-,TRBJ2-4,-,TRBV7-9,16,CASSPIRTQRGNIQYF,TGTGCCAGCAGCCCCATTAGAACTCAAAGGGGAAACATTCAGTACTTC
-,TRBJ2-3,-,TRBV14,16,CASSQRLGTLGDTQYF,TGTGCCAGCAGCCAAAGATTAGGTACTCTGGGAGATACGCAGTATTTT
-,TRBJ1-1,-,TRBV9,14,CASSPGLGNTEAFF,TGTGCCAGCAGCCCAGGGTTGGGGAACACTGAAGCTTTCTTT
-,TRBJ2-2,TRBD1,TRBV27,15,CASSTRTGMIGELFF,TGTGCCAGCAGTACCAGGACAGGGATGATTGGGGAGCTGTTTTTT
-,TRBJ2-3,TRBD2,TRBV7-9,16,CASSPTSGGAYDTQYF,TGTGCCAGCAGCCCGACTAGCGGGGGGGCATATGATACGCAGTATTTT
few,TRBJ1-1,-,TRBV9,14,CASSVSGGNTEAFF,TGTGCCAGCAGCGTCTCCGGGGGGAACACTGAAGCTTTCTTT
-,TRBJ2-1,-,TRBV10-1,12,CASSESISEQFF,TGCGCCAGCAGTGAGTCGATTAGTGAGCAGTTCTTC
-,TRBJ2-7,-,TRBV4-1,16,CASSQGTVEPPREQYF,TGCGCCAGCAGCCAAGGGACAGTCGAGCCCCCGAGAGAGCAGTACTTC
-,TRBJ2-7,-,TRBV9,14,CASSVGNPSYEQYF,TGTGCCAGCAGCGTAGGGAACCCCTCCTACGAGCAGTACTTC
few,TRBJ1-4,-,TRBV7-9,14,CASSPVSTNEKLFF,TGTGCCAGCAGCCCGGTGTCAACTAATGAAAAACTGTTTTTT
-,TRBJ2-7,-,TRBV5-6,13,CASSLAPGSEQYF,TGTGCCAGCAGCTTGGCGCCGGGGAGCGAGCAGTACTTC
once,TRBJ2-5,TRBD2,TRBV7-8,15,CASSPPAGLQETQYF,TGTGCCAGCAGCCCCCCAGCGGGACTCCAAGAGACCCAGTACTTC
-,TRBJ1-1,-,TRBV19,16,CASSIGGEGKNTEAFF,TGTGCCAGTAGTATTGGAGGGGAAGGTAAGAACACTGAAGCTTTCTTT
-,TRBJ2-3,TRBD2,TRBV6-4,15,CASSGGTSGTDTQYF,TGTGCCAGCAGTGGTGGGACTAGTGGGACAGATACGCAGTATTTT
-,TRBJ1-1,-,TRBV7-6,13,CASSLTGLSEAFF,TGTGCCAGCAGCTTAACAGGGCTATCTGAAGCTTTCTTT
-,TRBJ2-7,-,TRBV11-2,13,CASSLALSYEQYF,TGTGCCAGCAGCTTAGCCCTCAGCTACGAGCAGTACTTC
-,TRBJ2-7,-,TRBV11-2,16,CASSLGGPAGSYEQYF,TGTGCCAGCAGCTTAGGGGGCCCGGCAGGGTCCTACGAGCAGTACTTC
-,TRBJ1-2,-,TRBV6-5,13,CASSYSFSDGYTF,TGTGCCAGCAGTTACTCCTTCTCGGATGGCTACACCTTC
-,TRBJ1-4,-,TRBV9,14,CASSPRGAREKLFF,TGTGCCAGCAGCCCAAGGGGGGCGCGTGAAAAACTGTTTTTT
-,TRBJ2-7,-,TRBV5-6,15,CASSPWGRTQYEQYF,TGTGCCAGCAGCCCTTGGGGGAGGACACAATACGAGCAGTACTTC
-,TRBJ2-3,TRBD1,TRBV2,12,CAGLGTVDTQYF,TGTGCCGGCCTCGGGACAGTAGATACGCAGTATTTT
-,TRBJ1-1,-,TRBV30,13,CAWSVVGYTEAFF,TGTGCCTGGAGTGTTGTAGGGTACACTGAAGCTTTCTTT